What follows describes a single TCR beta chain. The antigen this receptor binds is unknown. One base away there is no much larger clone; base qualities are not given. Other nucleotide sequences from this sample produce the same CDR3. V is shortened by 0 bases, J by 1 base, and the region joining them spans 4 bases. According to the germline V gene, CDR1 reads SGHAT and CDR2 reads FQNNGV. From the cysteine through the phenylalanine, the CDR3 covers 13 amino acids. Only the CDR3 portion is preserved as DNA: 39 bases, with reading frame beginning at the first base. Healthy HIV-negative adults with no recently reported acute infections or vaccinations were included as donors. Only Caucasian adults living in Nashville, Tennessee, USA were represented among the donors. CD4+ T cells were enriched by magnetic negative selection, after which naive cells were positively selected on CD45RA and the negative fraction was taken as the memory subset. Blood was obtained by leukapheresis, after which PBMCs were separated by Ficoll-Histopaque density gradient centrifugation and cryopreserved in liquid nitrogen vapor phase. Purity and quantity of every magnetically sorted T cell population were checked by analytical flow cytometry. Each sorted fraction had its genomic DNA isolated and then quantified by UV absorbance on a Nanodrop 2000c.

These data originate in a study of shared clonotypes between healthy human individuals (dated by TCRdb to 2020 to 2021). In the study overall: The cohort included a few men and a couple of women between 18 and 49 years of age. Different laboratories and diverse techniques were used to prepare libraries and sequence TCR repertoires, to increase sequencing depth and limit assay-specific biases. For each donor, CD4 naive and CD4 memory were each given three plates, CD8 naive was given two plates, and CD8 memory was given one plate. To estimate repertoire size and how much clonotype sharing occurs between individuals, the study deeply sequenced the blood TCR repertoires of several healthy adults. Leukapheresis yielded between about 0.94 and 9.5 billion PBMCs per donor.

General study outcomes and caveats: Incomplete sequencing was indicated by rarefaction of sorted-subset datasets, despite the large sequencing depth. Compared with non-shared clonotypes, the clonotypes found in all four sorted-subset donors had higher generation probabilities. Sampling was limited to blood, and TCR repertoires in tissue likely differ from TCR repertoires in blood. Across a handful of donors, approximately 5% of naive CD4, roughly 3.5% of naive CD8, approximately 2.5% of memory CD4, and about 0.44% of memory CD8 clonotypes were shared. Naive subsets generally had larger estimated clonotype richness than memory subsets did. Because the study included only a small number of donors, the genetic and exposure-history diversity represented was limited. Pairwise subsampling led to the expectation that sequencing depth would affect the degree of clonotype sharing among donors.

TCR CDR3 regions were amplified from genomic DNA by multiplex PCR using the deep immunoSEQ assay. For each cell subset, the extracted genomic DNA was distributed evenly across all wells of several immunoSEQ 96-well plates, and each plate served as one replicate. For sorted subsets, around 200 ng genomic DNA, equal to 25,000 to 35,000 T cell genomes, was loaded into each replicate PCR. Purified libraries were measured with a Qubit 3.0 fluorometer, size-checked on a Bioanalyzer 2100, and measured again with the KAPA Library Quantification kit. Every immunoSEQ 96-well plate was sequenced on a dedicated single-read 150-cycle Illumina NextSeq 550 flow cell. The study's processing was this. Because the immunoSEQ output held only junctional sequences and lacked quality scores, the filtering could not match the filtering applied to full-length reads. To assign V/J genes and CDR3, sequences were annotated using PyIR, a Python wrapper for IgBLAST v1.9, with IMGT germline references. Any read was removed if the V/J assignment was weak (E-value above 1e-6), the CDR3 was missing, or the read contained stop codons, out-of-frame junctions, or ambiguous translated residues. A V3J clonotype was defined by an identical inferred V gene, J gene, and CDR3 amino acid sequence. Percentage overlap between repertoires was computed as shared unique clonotypes divided by the size of the smaller repertoire. Richness of each repertoire was evaluated using RTK rarefaction, the Chao1 estimator, and Recon v2.1 estimates of unobserved clonotypes. Generation probabilities were computed with OLGA for all TCRbeta clonotypes obtained by the gDNA method from four donors. This is the immuneACCESS table as TCRdb keeps it, with only in-frame sequences that have V and J called. A part of the clones is gone; compared with another copy, unresolved V genes explain less than half, and the rest is unexplained. The D gene and trimming were derived from the DNA, and the V and J assignments and clone size from that table. A total of around 510,000 clones appear in this sample, approximately 95% of them only once. Nearly 0.065% of the sample lies in the top ten.

The source is a woman in her 30s in good health. This sequence uses TRBV11-2 and TRBJ2-7; the D segment cannot be called with confidence. The material sequenced was naive CD4+ T cells sorted from blood. Interpreted using the paper, the cell subset or site label stands for: CD45RA+ positively selected. In nucleotide form, the sequence is TGTGCCAGCAGCTTAGAAGGGTCCTACGAGCAGTACTTC. Translated, it gives CASSLEGSYEQYF.